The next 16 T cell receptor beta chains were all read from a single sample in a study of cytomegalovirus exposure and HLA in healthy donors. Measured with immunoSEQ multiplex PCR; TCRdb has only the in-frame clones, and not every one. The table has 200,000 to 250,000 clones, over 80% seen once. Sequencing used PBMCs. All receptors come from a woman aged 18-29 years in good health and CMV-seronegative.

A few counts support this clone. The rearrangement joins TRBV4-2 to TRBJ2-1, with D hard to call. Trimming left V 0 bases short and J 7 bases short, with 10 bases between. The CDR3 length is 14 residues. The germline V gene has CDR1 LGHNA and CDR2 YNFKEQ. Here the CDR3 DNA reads TGTGCCAGCAGCCAAGATCCCGGGCAGAATGAGCAGTTCTTC. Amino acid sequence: CASSQDPGQNEQFF.

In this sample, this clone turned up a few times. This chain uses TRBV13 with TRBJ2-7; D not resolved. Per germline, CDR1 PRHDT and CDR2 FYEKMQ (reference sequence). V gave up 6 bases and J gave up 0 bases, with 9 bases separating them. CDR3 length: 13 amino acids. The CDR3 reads CASSSPFSYEQYF. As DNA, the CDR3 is TGTGCCAGCAGTTCCCCTTTCTCCTACGAGCAGTACTTC.

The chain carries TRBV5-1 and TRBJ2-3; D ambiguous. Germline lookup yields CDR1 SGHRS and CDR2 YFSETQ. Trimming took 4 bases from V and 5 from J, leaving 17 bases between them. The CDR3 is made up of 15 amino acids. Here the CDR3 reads CASSLTGGIGDTQYF. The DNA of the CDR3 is TGCGCCAGCAGCCTTACGGGTGGCATAGGAGATACGCAGTATTTT.

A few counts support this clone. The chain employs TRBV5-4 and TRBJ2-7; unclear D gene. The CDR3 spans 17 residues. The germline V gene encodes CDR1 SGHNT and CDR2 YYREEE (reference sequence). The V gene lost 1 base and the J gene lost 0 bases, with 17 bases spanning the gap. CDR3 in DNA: TGTGCCAGCAGCTTGCCCCCCGGCGGACCTACCTCCTACGAGCAGTACTTC. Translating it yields CASSLPPGGPTSYEQYF.

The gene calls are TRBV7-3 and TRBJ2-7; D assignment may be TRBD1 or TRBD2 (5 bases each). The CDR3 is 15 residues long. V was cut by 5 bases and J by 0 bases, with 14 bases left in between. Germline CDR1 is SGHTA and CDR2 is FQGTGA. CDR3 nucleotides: TGTGCCAGCAGCCTCTTTACGGGGCCCTCCTACGAGCAGTACTTC. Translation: CASSLFTGPSYEQYF. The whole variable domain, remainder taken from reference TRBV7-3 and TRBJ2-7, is GAGVSQTPSNKVTEKGKYVELRCDPISGHTALYWYRQSLGQGPEFLIYFQGTGAADDSGLPNDRFFAVRPEGSVSTLKIQRTERGDSAVYLCASSLFTGPSYEQYFGPGTRLTVT.

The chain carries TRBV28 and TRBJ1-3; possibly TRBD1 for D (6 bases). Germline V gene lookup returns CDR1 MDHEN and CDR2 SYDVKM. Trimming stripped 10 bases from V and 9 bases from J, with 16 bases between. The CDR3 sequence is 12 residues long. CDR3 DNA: TGTGCCACCCACGGACAGTCCAGCACCATATATTTT. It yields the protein CATHGQSSTIYF.

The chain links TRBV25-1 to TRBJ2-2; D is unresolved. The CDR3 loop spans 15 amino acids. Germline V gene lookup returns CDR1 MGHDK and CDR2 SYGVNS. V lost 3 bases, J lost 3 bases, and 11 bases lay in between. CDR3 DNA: TGTGCCAGCAGTGACGCCAGAGTTGACACCGGGGAGCTGTTTTTT. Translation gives CASSDARVDTGELFF. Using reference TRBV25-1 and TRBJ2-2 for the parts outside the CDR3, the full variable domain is EADIYQTPRYLVIGTGKKITLECSQTMGHDKMYWYQQDPGMELHLIHYSYGVNSTEKGDLSSESTVSRIRTEHFPLTLESARPSHTSQYLCASSDARVDTGELFFGEGSRLTVL.

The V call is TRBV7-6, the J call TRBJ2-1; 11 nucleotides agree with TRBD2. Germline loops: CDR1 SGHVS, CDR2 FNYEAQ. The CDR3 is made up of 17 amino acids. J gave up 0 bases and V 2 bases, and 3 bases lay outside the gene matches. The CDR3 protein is CASSLFTSGSSYNEQFF. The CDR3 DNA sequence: TGTGCCAGCAGCTTATTTACTAGCGGGAGCTCCTACAATGAGCAGTTCTTC.

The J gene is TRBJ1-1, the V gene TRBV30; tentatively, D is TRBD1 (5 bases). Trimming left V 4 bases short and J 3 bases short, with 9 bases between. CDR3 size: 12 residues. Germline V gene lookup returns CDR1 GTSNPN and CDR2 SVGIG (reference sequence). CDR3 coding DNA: TGTGCCTGGACAGGGATGGACACTGAAGCTTTCTTT. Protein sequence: CAWTGMDTEAFF.

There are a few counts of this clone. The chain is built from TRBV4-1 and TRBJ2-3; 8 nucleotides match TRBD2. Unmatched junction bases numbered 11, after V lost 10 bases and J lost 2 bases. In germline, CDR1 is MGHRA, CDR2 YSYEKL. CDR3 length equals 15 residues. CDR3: CATTSREEATDTQYF. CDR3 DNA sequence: TGCGCCACCACCTCGCGGGAGGAGGCCACAGATACGCAGTATTTT.

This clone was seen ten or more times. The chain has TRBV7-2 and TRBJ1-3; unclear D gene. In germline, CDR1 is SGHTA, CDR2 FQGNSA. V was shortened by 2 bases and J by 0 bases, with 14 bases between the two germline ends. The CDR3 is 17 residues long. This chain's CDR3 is CASSLNPRESSGNTIYF. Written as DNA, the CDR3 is TGTGCCAGCAGCTTAAACCCCCGGGAAAGCTCTGGAAACACCATATATTTT. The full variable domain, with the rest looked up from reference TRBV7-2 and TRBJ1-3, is GAGVSQSPSNKVTEKGKDVELRCDPISGHTALYWYRQSLGQGLEFLIYFQGNSAPDKSGLPSDRFSAERTGGSVSTLTIQRTQQEDSAVYLCASSLNPRESSGNTIYFGEGSWLTVV.

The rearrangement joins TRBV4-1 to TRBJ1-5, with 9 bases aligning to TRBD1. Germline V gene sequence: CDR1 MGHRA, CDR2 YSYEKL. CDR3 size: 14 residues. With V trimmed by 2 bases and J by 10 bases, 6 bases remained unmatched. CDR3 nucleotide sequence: TGCGCCAGCAGCCAAAAGGGACAGGGTGAACCCCAGCATTTT. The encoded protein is CASSQKGQGEPQHF.

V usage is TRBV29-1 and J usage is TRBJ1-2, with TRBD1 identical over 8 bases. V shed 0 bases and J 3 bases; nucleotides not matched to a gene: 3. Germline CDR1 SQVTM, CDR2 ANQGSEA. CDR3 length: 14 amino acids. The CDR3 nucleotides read TGCAGCGTTGAAGATTGGGACAGGCACTATGGCTACACCTTC. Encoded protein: CSVEDWDRHYGYTF.

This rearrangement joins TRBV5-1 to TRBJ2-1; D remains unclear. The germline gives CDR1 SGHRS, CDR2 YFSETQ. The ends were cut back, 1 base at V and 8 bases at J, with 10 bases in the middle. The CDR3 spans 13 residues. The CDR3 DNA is TGCGCCAGCAGCTTGAGTGGGGTATATGAGCAGTTCTTC. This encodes CASSLSGVYEQFF.

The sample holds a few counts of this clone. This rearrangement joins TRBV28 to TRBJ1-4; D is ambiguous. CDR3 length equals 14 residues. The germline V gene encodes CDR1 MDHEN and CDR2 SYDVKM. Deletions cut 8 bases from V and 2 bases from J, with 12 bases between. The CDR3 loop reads CASRRGWTNEKLFF. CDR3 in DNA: TGTGCCAGCCGACGTGGGTGGACTAATGAAAAACTGTTTTTT.

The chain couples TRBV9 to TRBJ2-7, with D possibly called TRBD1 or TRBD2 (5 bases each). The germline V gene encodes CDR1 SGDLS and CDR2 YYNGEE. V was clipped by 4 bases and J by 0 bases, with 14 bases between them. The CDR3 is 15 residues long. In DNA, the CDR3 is TGTGCCAGCAGCTCGGGACGGGGAAGCTCCTACGAGCAGTACTTC. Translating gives CASSSGRGSSYEQYF.